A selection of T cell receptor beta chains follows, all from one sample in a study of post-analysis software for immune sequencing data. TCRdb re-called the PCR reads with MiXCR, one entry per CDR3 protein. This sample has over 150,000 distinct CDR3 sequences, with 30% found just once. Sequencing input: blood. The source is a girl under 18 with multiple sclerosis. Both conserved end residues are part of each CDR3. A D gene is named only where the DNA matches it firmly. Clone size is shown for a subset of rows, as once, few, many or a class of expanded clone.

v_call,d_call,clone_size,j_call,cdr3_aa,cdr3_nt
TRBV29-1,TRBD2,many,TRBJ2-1,CSVGGNRDYQYNEQFF,TGCAGCGTTGGAGGGAACCGGGACTACCAATACAATGAGCAGTTCTTC
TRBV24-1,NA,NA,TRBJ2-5,CATSDLQENNEQYF,TGTGCCACCAGTGATCTACAGGAGAACAATGAGCAGTACTTC
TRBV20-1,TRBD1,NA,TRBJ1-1,CSAFQGALRTEAFF,TGCAGTGCTTTTCAGGGGGCGCTCAGGACTGAAGCTTTCTTT
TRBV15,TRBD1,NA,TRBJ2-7,CATSPDRRYEQYF,TGTGCCACCAGCCCGGACAGGCGTTACGAGCAGTACTTC
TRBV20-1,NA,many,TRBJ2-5,CSARRYRARQETQYF,TGCAGTGCTAGAAGGTACCGAGCCCGCCAAGAGACCCAGTACTTC
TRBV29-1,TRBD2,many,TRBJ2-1,CSVPGGNSRNEQFF,TGCAGCGTTCCGGGGGGGAATTCCCGCAATGAGCAGTTCTTC
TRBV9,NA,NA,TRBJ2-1,CASSVTGRPSYEQFF,TGTGCCAGCAGCGTGACCGGGAGACCCTCCTACGAGCAGTTCTTC
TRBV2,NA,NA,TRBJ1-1,CASSVQPEDTEAFF,TGTGCCAGCAGTGTGCAGCCGGAGGACACTGAAGCTTTCTTT
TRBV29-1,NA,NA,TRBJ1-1,CSVQTDEAFF,TGCAGCGTCCAGACAGACGAAGCTTTCTTT
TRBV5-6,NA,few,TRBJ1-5,CASSLEDSSNQPQHF,TGTGCCAGCAGCTTGGAAGACAGTAGCAATCAGCCCCAGCATTTT
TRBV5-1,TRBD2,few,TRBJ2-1,CASSLTPGRAGHNEQFF,TGCGCCAGCAGCCTGACCCCCGGGCGAGCGGGACACAATGAGCAGTTCTTC
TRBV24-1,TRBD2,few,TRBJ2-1,CATSDSFGTSGKYNEQFF,TGTGCCACCAGTGATTCTTTTGGAACTAGCGGAAAATACAATGAGCAGTTCTTC
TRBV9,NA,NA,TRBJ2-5,CASSGGAHETQYF,TGTGCCAGCAGCGGGGGGGCCCACGAGACCCAGTACTTC
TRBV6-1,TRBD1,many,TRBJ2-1,CASSNQGAWPPNEQFF,TGTGCCAGCAGTAACCAGGGGGCATGGCCCCCCAATGAGCAGTTCTTC
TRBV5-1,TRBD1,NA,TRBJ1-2,CASSPWTGPTNYGYTF,TGCGCCAGCAGCCCCTGGACAGGGCCCACTAACTATGGCTACACCTTC
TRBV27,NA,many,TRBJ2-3,CASSTLTDTQYF,TGTGCCAGCAGTACCCTCACAGATACGCAGTATTTT
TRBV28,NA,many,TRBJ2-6,CASRRSADNSGANVLTF,TGTGCCAGCCGCCGGTCAGCAGACAACTCTGGGGCCAACGTCCTGACTTTC
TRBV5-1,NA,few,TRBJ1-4,CASSPLINEKLFF,TGCGCCAGCAGCCCGCTGATAAATGAAAAACTGTTTTTT
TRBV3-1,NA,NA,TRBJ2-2,CASRPPGRVNTGELFF,TGTGCCAGCAGGCCTCCCGGAAGGGTGAACACCGGGGAGCTGTTTTTT
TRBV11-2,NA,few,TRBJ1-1,CASSLEGDPGTEAFF,TGTGCCAGCAGCTTAGAAGGGGACCCCGGCACTGAAGCTTTCTTT
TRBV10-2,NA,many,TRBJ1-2,CASSGIYYGYTF,TGCGCCAGCAGCGGGATATACTATGGCTACACCTTC
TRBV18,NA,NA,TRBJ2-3,CASSPGLRDTQYF,TGTGCCAGCTCTCCCGGACTTCGCGATACGCAGTATTTT
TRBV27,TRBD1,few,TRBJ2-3,CASSFFLSGGDTQYF,TGTGCCAGCAGTTTTTTTCTATCAGGGGGCGATACGCAGTATTTT
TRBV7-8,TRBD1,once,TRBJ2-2,CASSWGTGGELFF,TGTGCCAGCAGCTGGGGGACAGGGGGGGAGCTGTTTTTT
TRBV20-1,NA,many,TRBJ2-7,CSARRAGTYEQYF,TGCAGTGCTAGGCGGGCGGGAACCTACGAGCAGTACTTC
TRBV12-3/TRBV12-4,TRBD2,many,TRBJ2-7,CASTQSGRPSYEQYF,TGTGCCAGCACCCAGAGCGGGAGACCTTCCTACGAGCAGTACTTC
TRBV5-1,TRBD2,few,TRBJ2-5,CASSPRLLAGQETQYF,TGCGCCAGCAGCCCCCGGTTACTAGCGGGGCAAGAGACCCAGTACTTC
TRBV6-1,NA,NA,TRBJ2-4,CTSSEFATRGYKNIQYF,TGTACCAGCAGTGAATTTGCGACCAGGGGTTACAAAAACATTCAGTACTTC
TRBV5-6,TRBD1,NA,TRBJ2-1,CASSIGTGLRFF,TGTGCCAGCAGCATCGGGACAGGGTTAAGGTTCTTC
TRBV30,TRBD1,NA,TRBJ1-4,CACIQGAIDEKLFF,TGTGCCTGTATACAGGGGGCGATCGATGAAAAACTGTTTTTT
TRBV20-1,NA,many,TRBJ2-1,CSAFLGSSYNEQFF,TGCAGTGCTTTTTTAGGTAGCTCCTACAATGAGCAGTTCTTC
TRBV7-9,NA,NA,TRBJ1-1,CASSTWTARTEAFF,TGTGCCAGCAGCACCTGGACAGCCCGCACTGAAGCTTTCTTT